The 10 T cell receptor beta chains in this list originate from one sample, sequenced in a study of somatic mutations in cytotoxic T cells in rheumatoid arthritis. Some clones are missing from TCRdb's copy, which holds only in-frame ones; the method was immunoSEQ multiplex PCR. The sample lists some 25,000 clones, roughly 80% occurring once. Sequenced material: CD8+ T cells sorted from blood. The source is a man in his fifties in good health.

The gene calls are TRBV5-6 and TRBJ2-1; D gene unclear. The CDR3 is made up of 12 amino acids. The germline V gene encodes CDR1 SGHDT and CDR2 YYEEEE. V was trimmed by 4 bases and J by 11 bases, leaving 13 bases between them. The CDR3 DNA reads TGTGCCAGCAGCCCGGTGGGCAAAAAGCAGTTCTTC. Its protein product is CASSPVGKKQFF. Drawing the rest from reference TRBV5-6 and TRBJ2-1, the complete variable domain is DAGVTQSPTHLIKTRGQQVTLRCSPKSGHDTVSWYQQALGQGPQFIFQYYEEEERQRGNFPDRFSGHQFPNYSSELNVNALLLGDSALYLCASSPVGKKQFFGPGTRLTVL.

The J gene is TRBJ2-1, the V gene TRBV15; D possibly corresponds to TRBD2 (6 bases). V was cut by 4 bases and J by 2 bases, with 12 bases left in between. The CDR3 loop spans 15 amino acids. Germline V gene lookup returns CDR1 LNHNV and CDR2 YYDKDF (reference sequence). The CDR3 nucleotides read TGTGCCACCAGCAATAGCGGAGAGGCCTACAATGAGCAGTTCTTC. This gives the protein CATSNSGEAYNEQFF.

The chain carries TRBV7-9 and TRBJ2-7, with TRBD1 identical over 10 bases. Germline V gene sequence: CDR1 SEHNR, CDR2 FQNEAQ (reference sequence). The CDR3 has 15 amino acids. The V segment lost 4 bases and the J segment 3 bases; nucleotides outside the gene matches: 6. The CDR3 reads CASSYRDRGIYEQYF. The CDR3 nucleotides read TGTGCCAGCAGCTACCGGGACAGGGGAATCTACGAGCAGTACTTC.

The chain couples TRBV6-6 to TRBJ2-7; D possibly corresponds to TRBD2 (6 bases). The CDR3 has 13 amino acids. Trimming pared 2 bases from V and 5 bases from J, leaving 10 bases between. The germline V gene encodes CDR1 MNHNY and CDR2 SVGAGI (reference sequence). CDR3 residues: CASSYTLANEQYF. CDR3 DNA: TGTGCCAGCAGTTACACGCTAGCGAACGAGCAGTACTTC.

The CDR3 region is CASSSSGEQFF. The CDR3 nucleotides read TGTGCCAGCAGTTCATCCGGGGAGCAGTTCTTC. V usage is TRBV6-5 and J usage is TRBJ2-1; D unclear. The germline V and J ends were trimmed by 4 bases and 10 bases, with 8 bases remaining between them. The length of the CDR3 is 11 residues. Per germline, CDR1 MNHEY and CDR2 SVGAGI.

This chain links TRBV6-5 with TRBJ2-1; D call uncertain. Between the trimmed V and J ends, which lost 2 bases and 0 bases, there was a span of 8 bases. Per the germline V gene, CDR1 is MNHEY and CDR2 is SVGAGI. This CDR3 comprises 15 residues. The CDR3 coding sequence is TGTGCCAGCAGTTACGGGCCGATCTCCTACAATGAGCAGTTCTTC. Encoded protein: CASSYGPISYNEQFF.

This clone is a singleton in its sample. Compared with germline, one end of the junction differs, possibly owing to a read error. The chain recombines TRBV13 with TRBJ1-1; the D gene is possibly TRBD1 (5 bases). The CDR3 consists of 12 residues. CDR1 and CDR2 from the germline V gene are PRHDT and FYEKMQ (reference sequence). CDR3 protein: CASSPKGPGVIF. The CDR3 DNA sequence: TGTGCCAGCAGCCCAAAGGGTCCGGGGGTTATATTT.

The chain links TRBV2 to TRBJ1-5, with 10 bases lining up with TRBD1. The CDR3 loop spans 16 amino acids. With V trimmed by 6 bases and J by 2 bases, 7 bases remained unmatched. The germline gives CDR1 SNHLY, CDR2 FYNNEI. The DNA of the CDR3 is TGTGCCAGCAGCGGACAGGGGGGGTTCGGCAATCAGCCCCAGCATTTT. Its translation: CASSGQGGFGNQPQHF.

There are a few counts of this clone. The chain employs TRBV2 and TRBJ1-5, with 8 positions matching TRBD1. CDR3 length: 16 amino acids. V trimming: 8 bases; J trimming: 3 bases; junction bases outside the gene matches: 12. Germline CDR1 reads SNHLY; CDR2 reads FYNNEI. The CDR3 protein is CASGKTGVSPNQPQHF. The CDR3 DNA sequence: TGTGCCAGCGGGAAGACAGGGGTCTCACCCAATCAGCCCCAGCATTTT.

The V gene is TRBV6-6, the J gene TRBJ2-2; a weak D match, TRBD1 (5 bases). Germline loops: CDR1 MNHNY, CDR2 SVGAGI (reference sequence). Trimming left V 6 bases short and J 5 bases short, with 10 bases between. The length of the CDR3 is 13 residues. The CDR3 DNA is TGTGCCAGCAGCTCAAAGGGGACCGGGGAGCTGTTTTTT. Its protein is CASSSKGTGELFF.